This T cell receptor beta chain was profiled in a study of kidney transplant recipient with SARS-CoV-2 infection. This clonotype was recorded only once. A much larger clone sits a single nucleotide away, making a read error possible. TCRdb reprocessed the reads via MiXCR and lists one record per CDR3 protein. Altogether 200,000 to 300,000 distinct CDR3 sequences are present, 29% being singletons, with the ten largest covering 6% to 8.5%. This CDR3 is 15 amino acids long. CDR1 is LGHDT, CDR2 YNNKEL, per germline (reference sequence). V gave up 4 bases and J gave up 7 bases, with 16 bases separating them.

The source of this sequence is a male patient aged 25 to 39 who had COVID-19 and was a kidney transplant recipient. Some T cells may have come from the graft donor. The input for sequencing was a blood sample, taken at baseline and around day 110 from a kidney transplant recipient. The chain carries TRBV3-1 and TRBJ1-4; D gene unclear. The CDR3: CASSPVECEAEKLFF. In nucleotides, the CDR3 is TGTGCCAGCAGCCCGGTGGAGTGTGAGGCTGAAAAACTGTTTTTT. The full variable domain, in which reference TRBV3-1 and TRBJ1-4 provide the parts outside the CDR3, is DTAVSQTPKYLVTQMGNDKSIKCEQNLGHDTMYWYKQDSKKFLKIMFSYNNKELIINETVPNRFSPKSPDKAHLNLHINSLELGDSAVYFCASSPVECEAEKLFFGSGTQLSVL.